One T cell receptor beta chain is described in this entry. Its matching antigen is unknown. This sample was taken from a study of T cell repertoires in cytomegalovirus infection. A single record per CDR3 protein comes from TCRdb applying MiXCR to the reads. Of approximately 300,000 distinct CDR3 sequences in the sample, around 25% were seen once. The V end was cut by 5 bases, the J end by 4 bases, with 12 bases between. The germline gives CDR1 SGHVS, CDR2 FNYEAQ. This CDR3 is built from 15 residues. Sequencing used cultured PBMCs, obtained from culture after CMV antigen stimulation. The TCR comes from a human donor in good health (CMV status not recorded). Some clones in this sample may be carry-over from other donors' samples. This chain joins TRBV7-6 and TRBJ2-6, with D maybe TRBD2 (5 bases). The CDR3 DNA follows: TGTGCCAGCAGCCTCGGTGGACTGGGGGCCAACGTCCTGACTTTC. Amino acids: CASSLGGLGANVLTF.